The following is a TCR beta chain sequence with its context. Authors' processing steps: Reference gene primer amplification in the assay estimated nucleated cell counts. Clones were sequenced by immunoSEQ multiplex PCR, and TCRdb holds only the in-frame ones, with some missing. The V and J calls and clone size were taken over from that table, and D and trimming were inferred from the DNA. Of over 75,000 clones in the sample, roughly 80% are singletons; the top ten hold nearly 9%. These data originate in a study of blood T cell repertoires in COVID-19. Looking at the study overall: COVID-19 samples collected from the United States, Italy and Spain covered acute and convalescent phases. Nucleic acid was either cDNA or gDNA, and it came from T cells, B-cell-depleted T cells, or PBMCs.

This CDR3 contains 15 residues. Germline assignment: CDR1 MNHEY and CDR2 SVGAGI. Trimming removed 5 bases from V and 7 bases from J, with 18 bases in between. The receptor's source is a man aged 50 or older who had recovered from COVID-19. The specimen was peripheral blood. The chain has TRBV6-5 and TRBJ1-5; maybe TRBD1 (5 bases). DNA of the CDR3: TGTGCCAGCAGTCAAACCGGGACGGGGGGACAGCCCCAGCATTTT. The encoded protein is CASSQTGTGGQPQHF.